A single sample gave rise to the 12 T cell receptor beta chains below, sequenced in a study of T-cell memory formation after mild COVID-19. TCRdb recomputed calls from the 5' RACE reads with MiXCR, one row per CDR3 protein. The profile covers about 150,000 distinct CDR3 sequences, with under 30% appearing a single time and about 24% taken by the ten largest. The sequenced sample was PBMCs or a T cell subset sorted from them (not recorded which). These TCRs come from an adult woman who had mild COVID-19 (a few samples of this study predate the infection). Cell type and time point are not known.

The chain has TRBV12-3 or TRBV12-4 and TRBJ2-3; 8 bases line up with TRBD2. CDR3 length equals 15 residues. The V gene end was trimmed by 2 bases and the J gene end by 6 bases; junction bases not matched to a gene: 7. CDR3 DNA sequence: TGTGCCAGCAGTTTAACCTCCACTAGCGGCGATACGCAGTATTTT. Its protein product is CASSLTSTSGDTQYF.

This chain connects TRBV13 to TRBJ2-5; D is unclear. The germline V gene encodes CDR1 PRHDT and CDR2 FYEKMQ (reference sequence). The CDR3 consists of 13 residues. Trimming shortened V by 0 bases and J by 3 bases, and 5 bases separated the two germline ends. CDR3: CASSLGFEETQYF. In DNA, the CDR3 is TGTGCCAGCAGCTTAGGCTTCGAAGAGACCCAGTACTTC.

The chain couples TRBV24-1 to TRBJ2-1; TRBD1 agrees at 9 bases. The J segment lost 6 bases and the V segment lost 9 bases, leaving 8 bases of the junction unmatched. Germline CDR1 is KGHDR and CDR2 is SFDVKD. The CDR3 runs to 14 residues. This CDR3 is CATQVTGGINEQFF. DNA of the CDR3: TGTGCCACCCAGGTGACAGGGGGTATCAATGAGCAGTTCTTC.

This clonotype was recorded a few times. The chain links TRBV12-3 or TRBV12-4 to TRBJ2-7; D might be TRBD1 (6 bases). The CDR3 consists of 13 residues. Trimming shortened V by 5 bases and J by 6 bases, and 14 bases separated the two germline ends. CDR3 nucleotide sequence: TGTGCCAGCAGTCCCGGGACACCGGGCGAGCAGTACTTC. This translates into CASSPGTPGEQYF.

The genes are TRBV25-1 and TRBJ2-3; perhaps TRBD1 as D (5 bases). CDR1 is MGHDK and CDR2 is SYGVNS in the germline V gene. There are 15 residues in the CDR3. The V gene lost 6 bases and the J gene lost 5 bases, with 18 bases spanning the gap. The CDR3 DNA reads as TGTGCCAGCAGCCCCAGAGGCAGGGTTGAAGATACGCAGTATTTT. Protein sequence: CASSPRGRVEDTQYF.

This chain connects TRBV29-1 to TRBJ2-1; TRBD2 matches at 11 bases. Unmatched junction bases numbered 7, after V lost 2 bases and J lost 7 bases. The germline V gene encodes CDR1 SQVTM and CDR2 ANQGSEA. This CDR3 is 15 amino acids long. The CDR3 loop reads CSVERGSGGANEQFF. The CDR3 DNA reads as TGCAGCGTTGAAAGGGGTAGCGGGGGGGCAAATGAGCAGTTCTTC.

This clonotype was seen more than once but under ten times. The chain employs TRBV11-1 and TRBJ1-2; no clear D. From germline, CDR1 is SGHAT and CDR2 FQDESV (reference sequence). The CDR3 length is 13 residues. V lost 3 bases, J lost 6 bases, and 11 bases lay in between. DNA for the CDR3: TGTGCCAGCAGCTTGGACGGAATTCATGGCTACACCTTC. Protein: CASSLDGIHGYTF.

DNA of the CDR3: TGCAGCAAGCTCTTACAGGGGGCCGGGGAGCTGTTTTTT. Translated: CSKLLQGAGELFF. This chain uses TRBV29-1 with TRBJ2-2; 8 positions match TRBD1. With V trimmed by 8 bases and J by 6 bases, 8 bases remained unmatched. Germline CDR1 reads SQVTM; CDR2 reads ANQGSEA. The CDR3 extends over 13 amino acids.

This clonotype was observed a few times. The chain has TRBV2 and TRBJ2-3; TRBD2 agrees at 13 bases. J lost 4 bases, V lost 7 bases, and 8 bases had no gene match. From germline, CDR1 is SNHLY and CDR2 FYNNEI. The CDR3 runs 16 residues. CDR3 sequence reads: CASNPPGLAGADTQYF. The CDR3 DNA reads as TGTGCCAGCAACCCGCCCGGACTAGCGGGAGCAGATACGCAGTATTTT.

The chain combines TRBV12-3 or TRBV12-4 with TRBJ2-5; D unclear. Trimming shortened V by 6 bases and J by 4 bases, and 9 bases separated the two germline ends. This CDR3 is 12 amino acids long. This chain's CDR3 is CASSKDGETQYF. The CDR3 DNA reads TGTGCCAGCAGCAAGGATGGAGAGACCCAGTACTTC.

This clonotype was seen a handful of times. V and J are TRBV6-5 and TRBJ1-1; possibly TRBD1 for D (5 bases). CDR1 and CDR2 from the germline V gene are MNHEY and SVGAGI. The V end lost 6 bases, the J end lost 7 bases, and 12 bases lay between the germline ends. This CDR3 region has 12 residues. The CDR3 protein is CASSHGDLEAFF. The CDR3 DNA reads TGTGCCAGCAGCCACGGGGACCTTGAAGCTTTCTTT.

The CDR3 loop is CSAAGTSYEQYF. In DNA, the CDR3 is TGCAGTGCGGCCGGGACTAGCTACGAGCAGTACTTC. The chain uses TRBV20-1 and TRBJ2-7; 8 nucleotides match TRBD2. Germline-derived CDR1 and CDR2 are DFQATT and SNEGSKA (reference sequence). J gave up 3 bases and V 6 bases, and 4 bases lay outside the gene matches. The CDR3 is made up of 12 amino acids.